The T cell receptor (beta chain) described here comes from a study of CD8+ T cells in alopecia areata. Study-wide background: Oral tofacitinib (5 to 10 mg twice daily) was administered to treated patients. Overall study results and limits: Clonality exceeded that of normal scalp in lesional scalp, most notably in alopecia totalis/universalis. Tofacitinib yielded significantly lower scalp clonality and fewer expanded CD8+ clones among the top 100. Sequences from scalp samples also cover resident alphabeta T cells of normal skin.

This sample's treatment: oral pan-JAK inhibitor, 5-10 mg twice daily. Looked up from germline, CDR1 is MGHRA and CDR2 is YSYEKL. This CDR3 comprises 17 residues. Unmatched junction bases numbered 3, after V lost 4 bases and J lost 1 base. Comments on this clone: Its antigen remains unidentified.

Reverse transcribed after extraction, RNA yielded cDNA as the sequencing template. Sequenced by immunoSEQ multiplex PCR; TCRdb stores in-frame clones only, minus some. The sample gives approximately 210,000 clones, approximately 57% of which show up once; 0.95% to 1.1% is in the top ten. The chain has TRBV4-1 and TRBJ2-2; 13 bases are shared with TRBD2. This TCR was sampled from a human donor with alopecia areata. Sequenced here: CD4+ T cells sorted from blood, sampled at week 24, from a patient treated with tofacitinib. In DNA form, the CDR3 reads TGCGCCAGCAGCCTCCGGACTAGCGGGAGGAACACCGGGGAGCTGTTTTTT. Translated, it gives CASSLRTSGRNTGELFF.